Each of the 24 T cell receptor beta chains below was sequenced from the same sample in a study of shared clonotypes between healthy human individuals. Assay used: immunoSEQ multiplex PCR; TCRdb lists only in-frame clones, some missing. This table holds 750,000 to 1,000,000 clones, more than 85% found once. Naivety among CD8 cells was defined by CD45RO negativity and positive CCR7 selection, thereby excluding terminally differentiated effector memory CD45RA+ cells. The specimen sequenced was naive CD8+ T cells sorted from blood. Receptor source: a man younger than 40 in good health.

This clone has a single count. V and J are TRBV4-1 and TRBJ1-3; D call uncertain. Germline V gene sequence: CDR1 MGHRA, CDR2 YSYEKL. Trimming removed 4 bases at V and 3 bases at J, with 13 bases between. The CDR3 runs to 15 residues. The CDR3: CASSRGIGRGNTIYF. The CDR3 DNA reads as TGCGCCAGCAGCCGCGGGATAGGCCGTGGAAACACCATATATTTT.

This clone was detected once. This chain joins TRBV5-4 and TRBJ2-7, with D perhaps given as TRBD1 or TRBD2 (5 bases each). CDR1 is SGHNT and CDR2 is YYREEE in the germline V gene (reference sequence). Trimming cost V 0 bases and J 1 base, with 17 bases left between them. This CDR3 is built from 17 residues. CDR3 residues: CASSLAGQSSPSYEQYF. In DNA, the CDR3 is TGTGCCAGCAGCTTGGCGGGGCAGTCCTCCCCTTCCTACGAGCAGTACTTC.

The chain uses TRBV19 and TRBJ2-2, with TRBD2 as a possible D gene (5 bases). CDR1 is LNHDA and CDR2 is SQIVND in the germline V gene (reference sequence). The CDR3 runs to 17 residues. V shed 0 bases and J shed 8 bases, with 19 bases lying between them. The CDR3 nucleotides read TGTGCCAGTAGTATAGAGCCTCGCGTGGGAGAGCTGGGGGAGCTGTTTTTT. It yields the protein CASSIEPRVGELGELFF.

This chain links TRBV9 with TRBJ2-5; D remains ambiguous. Trimming pared 3 bases from V and 7 bases from J, leaving 13 bases between. The CDR3 loop spans 13 amino acids. Germline CDR1 is SGDLS and CDR2 is YYNGEE. CDR3: CASSESDRATQYF. In DNA form, the CDR3 reads TGTGCCAGCAGCGAAAGTGATCGTGCGACCCAGTACTTC.

This clone has only one observation. V gene TRBV29-1 combines with J gene TRBJ2-1, with 7 bases aligning to TRBD2. The CDR3 totals 14 residues. The germline V gene encodes CDR1 SQVTM and CDR2 ANQGSEA. V shed 5 bases, J shed 8 bases, and the junction held 12 bases outside the gene matches. The CDR3 here is CSVWLAVKADEQFF. In nucleotides, the CDR3 is TGCAGCGTTTGGCTAGCGGTTAAGGCGGATGAGCAGTTCTTC.

This rearrangement joins TRBV11-2 to TRBJ2-7; no clear D gene. This CDR3 is 13 amino acids long. V was cut by 5 bases and J by 4 bases, with 12 bases left in between. Germline lookup yields CDR1 SGHAT and CDR2 FQNNGV. The CDR3 loop is CASSPEIPYEQYF. CDR3 in DNA: TGTGCCAGCAGCCCTGAGATCCCGTACGAGCAGTACTTC.

This chain links TRBV6-5 with TRBJ2-7; 7 nucleotides line up with TRBD1. The CDR3 is 15 residues long. With 0 bases clipped from V and 7 bases from J, the junction kept 9 bases outside the gene matches. Germline V CDR1 and CDR2: MNHEY, SVGAGI. The CDR3 DNA follows: TGTGCCAGCAGTTACTCAGGGACAGCCTCTCAGGAGCAGTACTTC. The encoded protein is CASSYSGTASQEQYF.

This chain links TRBV13 with TRBJ2-7, with TRBD2 as a possible D gene (6 bases). Per germline, CDR1 PRHDT and CDR2 FYEKMQ (reference sequence). V was cut by 7 bases and J by 2 bases, with 15 bases left in between. This CDR3 region has 14 residues. The CDR3 sequence: CASMTAGTTYEQYF. The CDR3 nucleotides are TGTGCCAGCATGACGGCGGGGACCACCTACGAGCAGTACTTC.

V is TRBV7-9 and J is TRBJ2-2; D might be TRBD2 (6 bases). Trimming took off 5 bases at V and 1 base at J, with 14 bases between the two ends. The CDR3 spans 16 residues. The germline CDR1 and CDR2 sequences are SEHNR and FQNEAQ (reference sequence). The CDR3 DNA reads as TGTGCCAGCAGCCCACCGGCTAGCGAGAACACCGGGGAGCTGTTTTTT. Amino acid sequence: CASSPPASENTGELFF.

The V call is TRBV6-4, the J call TRBJ1-2; TRBD1 might be the D (6 bases). The CDR3 spans 17 residues. V was pared by 11 bases and J by 7 bases, with 32 bases between. Germline lookup yields CDR1 MRHNA and CDR2 SNTAGT. The CDR3: CAALGLRTAAFPGGYTF. The CDR3, as DNA: TGTGCCGCTCTTGGCCTTAGGACAGCGGCTTTTCCGGGTGGCTACACCTTC.

The chain has TRBV6-4 and TRBJ2-5; 8 bases map to TRBD1. The CDR3 contains 15 residues. Looked up from germline, CDR1 is MRHNA and CDR2 is SNTAGT. V was clipped by 8 bases and J by 1 base; unmatched bases: 9. CDR3 DNA sequence: TGTGCCAGCCATTATTCGGGACAGGTCCAAGAGACCCAGTACTTC. Residues: CASHYSGQVQETQYF.

The V gene is TRBV9, the J gene TRBJ2-3; 8 positions match TRBD1. Germline V gene sequence: CDR1 SGDLS, CDR2 YYNGEE. Losses at the gene ends were 4 bases for V and 2 bases for J; bases not matched to a gene: 6. This CDR3 is 15 amino acids long. The CDR3 DNA follows: TGTGCCAGCAGCCCCCGGACAGGGACCACAGATACGCAGTATTTT. As protein: CASSPRTGTTDTQYF.

The rearrangement joins TRBV15 to TRBJ2-7, with a weak D call TRBD2 (6 bases). The CDR3 extends over 14 amino acids. In germline, CDR1 is LNHNV, CDR2 YYDKDF (reference sequence). V shed 3 bases and J shed 4 bases, with 13 bases lying between them. CDR3 protein: CATSSAGLKYEQYF. The CDR3 DNA reads TGTGCCACCAGCAGTGCGGGACTGAAATACGAGCAGTACTTC. Complete variable domain (other parts from reference TRBV15 and TRBJ2-7): DAMVIQNPRYQVTQFGKPVTLSCSQTLNHNVMYWYQQKSSQAPKLLFHYYDKDFNNEADTPDNFQSRRPNTSFCFLDIRSPGLGDTAMYLCATSSAGLKYEQYFGPGTRLTVT.

The gene calls are TRBV4-1 and TRBJ2-3; 8 nucleotides agree with TRBD1. This CDR3 has 17 residues. The V segment lost 0 bases and the J segment 4 bases; nucleotides outside the gene matches: 9. Germline CDR1 reads MGHRA; CDR2 reads YSYEKL. The CDR3 DNA reads TGCGCCAGCAGCCAAGAACGGACAGGGTATGAGGCAGATACGCAGTATTTT. Amino acids: CASSQERTGYEADTQYF.

The gene calls are TRBV27 and TRBJ2-5; 9 bases are a match to TRBD1. The ends lost 2 bases at V and 5 bases at J; junction bases unmatched: 3. This CDR3 region has 14 residues. Germline CDR1 is MNHEY and CDR2 is SMNVEV (reference sequence). This CDR3 is CASSLGTGRETQYF. DNA for the CDR3: TGTGCCAGCAGTTTAGGGACAGGGCGGGAGACCCAGTACTTC.

Turning to this clone: Other nucleotide sequences in the sample specify the same CDR3. J is TRBJ2-1 and V is TRBV27; D gene unclear. Trimming shortened V by 0 bases and J by 4 bases, and 7 bases separated the two germline ends. Germline V gene sequence: CDR1 MNHEY, CDR2 SMNVEV (reference sequence). The CDR3 length is 14 residues. The CDR3 loop reads CASSLSRQYNEQFF. The DNA for the CDR3 is TGTGCCAGCAGTTTATCAAGGCAGTACAATGAGCAGTTCTTC.

The chain links TRBV27 to TRBJ1-1; D uncertain. The CDR3 is made up of 15 amino acids. Between the trimmed V and J ends, which lost 8 bases and 2 bases, there was a span of 18 bases. Germline CDR1 MNHEY, CDR2 SMNVEV (reference sequence). DNA for the CDR3: TGTGCCAGCGGAGACGGGAATGGCGGAAACACTGAAGCTTTCTTT. Translation: CASGDGNGGNTEAFF.

The chain recombines TRBV28 with TRBJ2-2; D might be TRBD1 (5 bases). The germline CDR1 and CDR2 sequences are MDHEN and SYDVKM. V lost 2 bases and J 6 bases, leaving 13 bases between the germline ends. The CDR3 length is 15 residues. The CDR3 region is CASSLRVGVPGELFF. The CDR3 DNA follows: TGTGCCAGCAGTTTAAGGGTAGGGGTCCCCGGGGAGCTGTTTTTT.

Remarks on this clone: At one of its ends the junction is not consistent with the germline gene, which may arise from a read error. The chain links TRBV7-3 to TRBJ1-2; D gene uncertain. This CDR3 has 13 residues. CDR1 SGHTA and CDR2 FQGTGA come from the germline V gene. In DNA, the CDR3 is TGTGCCAGCAGCCCCGGGTATAACGATGGCTACACCTTC. Its protein product is CASSPGYNDGYTF.

V usage is TRBV7-8 and J usage is TRBJ2-1; tentative D call: TRBD2 (5 bases). Germline V gene data show CDR1 as SGHVS and CDR2 as FQNEAQ. The CDR3 is made up of 17 amino acids. The V gene lost 4 bases and the J gene lost 1 base, with 17 bases spanning the gap. DNA for the CDR3: TGTGCCAGCAGCTCCGAGGGCGGTTTCGGGTCCTACAATGAGCAGTTCTTC. Protein product: CASSSEGGFGSYNEQFF.

This clone was seen at least ten times. The same CDR3 arises from other DNA sequences in this sample as well. The chain is built from TRBV20-1 and TRBJ1-3; D uncertain. V was clipped by 6 bases and J by 9 bases, with 9 bases between them. Germline CDR1 is DFQATT and CDR2 is SNEGSKA (reference sequence). CDR3 length: 10 amino acids. CDR3 in amino acids: CSALGGTIYF. The CDR3 DNA reads as TGCAGTGCCCTCGGTGGCACCATATATTTT.

In this sample, this clone turned up once. The gene calls are TRBV7-6 and TRBJ1-1; no clear D. CDR3 length: 14 amino acids. Trimming shortened V by 1 base and J by 1 base, and 7 bases separated the two germline ends. The germline V gene encodes CDR1 SGHVS and CDR2 FNYEAQ. CDR3 residues: CASSLGQKNTEAFF. The CDR3 nucleotides are TGTGCCAGCAGCTTAGGGCAGAAGAACACTGAAGCTTTCTTT.

The chain carries TRBV10-1 and TRBJ2-1, with 8 bases fitting TRBD2. The V gene's germline CDR1 is WNHNN and CDR2 SYGVQD (reference sequence). The CDR3 totals 17 residues. Germline trimming cut 0 bases from V and 0 bases from J; bases unmatched to any gene: 4. The CDR3 DNA sequence: TGCGCCAGCAGTGAGTCTAGCGGGGTTAGCTCCTACAATGAGCAGTTCTTC. Amino acids: CASSESSGVSSYNEQFF.

The rearrangement links TRBV7-9 to TRBJ2-2; D possibly corresponds to TRBD1 (5 bases). Germline V lookup: CDR1 SEHNR, CDR2 FQNEAQ (reference sequence). The CDR3 is made up of 17 amino acids. V gave up 1 base and J gave up 3 bases, with 15 bases separating them. As DNA, the CDR3 is TGTGCCAGCAGCTTAGGGCCAGGGCGAAGTGACACCGGGGAGCTGTTTTTT. Its protein is CASSLGPGRSDTGELFF.